The 11 T cell receptor beta chains reported below all come from one sample, sequenced in a study of blood T cell repertoires in COVID-19. Clones were read by immunoSEQ multiplex PCR, and TCRdb kept only the in-frame ones, dropping some. Here the sample spans 150,000 to 200,000 clones, roughly 83% being singletons. The sequenced sample consisted of peripheral blood. The receptors shown here come from a woman in her thirties or forties with COVID-19, enrolled during active disease.

This chain connects TRBV30 to TRBJ2-4, with TRBD2 identical over 8 bases. The germline gives CDR1 GTSNPN, CDR2 SVGIG (reference sequence). J lost 6 bases, V lost 4 bases, and 11 bases had no gene match. This CDR3 spans 15 amino acids. For the CDR3, the DNA is TGTGCCTGGACCTTAACGCTAGCGGGCGGAAACATTCAGTACTTC. Protein: CAWTLTLAGGNIQYF. Drawing the rest from reference TRBV30 and TRBJ2-4, the complete variable domain is SQTIHQWPATLVQPVGSPLSLECTVEGTSNPNLYWYRQAAGRGLQLLFYSVGIGQISSEVPQNLSASRPQDRQFILSSKKLLLSDSGFYLCAWTLTLAGGNIQYFGAGTRLSVL.

The chain employs TRBV2 and TRBJ2-1; 9 bases agree with TRBD2. CDR3 size: 20 residues. The V and J ends lost 6 bases and 0 bases, in that order; junction bases with no gene match: 18. The germline V gene encodes CDR1 SNHLY and CDR2 FYNNEI. In nucleotides, the CDR3 is TGTGCCAGCAGCGGGGTCATACGCGGGGGGGCCGTCAGCTCCTACAATGAGCAGTTCTTC. This sequence encodes CASSGVIRGGAVSSYNEQFF.

This chain joins TRBV5-4 and TRBJ2-1; 10 bases fit TRBD2. The length of the CDR3 is 16 residues. V lost 0 bases and J lost 8; bases outside the gene matches: 8. Germline CDR1 SGHNT, CDR2 YYREEE (reference sequence). The CDR3 DNA follows: TGTGCCAGCAGCTTGGCTTTACTAGCGGGGAATCATGAGCAGTTCTTC. This gives the protein CASSLALLAGNHEQFF.

In DNA form, the CDR3 reads TGCGCCAGCAGCCATGAACTAGCGGGGGGGCCGGTGGGTGAGCAGTACTTC. This sequence encodes CASSHELAGGPVGEQYF. The genes are TRBV4-3 and TRBJ2-7; 13 bases are a match to TRBD2. Losses at the gene ends were 3 bases for V and 7 bases for J; bases not matched to a gene: 12. The CDR3 is 17 residues long. The germline gives CDR1 LGHNA, CDR2 YSLEER.

The V call is TRBV2, the J call TRBJ1-6; 7 positions agree with TRBD1. This CDR3 contains 14 residues. Germline lookup yields CDR1 SNHLY and CDR2 FYNNEI. Trimming took 6 bases from V and 8 from J; bases not matched to a gene: 7. The CDR3 bases are TGTGCCAGCAGGTTCGAAACAGGGGATTCACCCCTCCACTTT. This translates into CASRFETGDSPLHF.

V is TRBV18 and J is TRBJ2-5; TRBD1 agrees at 9 bases. The CDR3 is 14 residues long. The J segment lost 3 bases and the V segment lost 3 bases, leaving 2 bases of the junction unmatched. CDR1 and CDR2 from the germline V gene are KGHSH and LQKENI. CDR3 amino acids: CASSPRDREETQYF. CDR3 nucleotide sequence: TGTGCCAGCTCACCCCGGGACAGGGAAGAGACCCAGTACTTC.

The chain carries TRBV5-6 and TRBJ1-1; D perhaps matches TRBD1 (6 bases). This CDR3 has 13 residues. V lost 4 bases and J 6 bases, leaving 13 bases between the germline ends. From germline, CDR1 is SGHDT and CDR2 YYEEEE. CDR3 bases: TGTGCCAGCAGCCTCTACGAGGGGGCTGAAGCTTTCTTT. Translating gives CASSLYEGAEAFF.

This chain connects TRBV7-3 to TRBJ2-3; the match to TRBD2 covers 7 bases. Trimming at V came to 1 base and at J to 2 bases, leaving 6 bases not matched to a gene. This CDR3 is 16 amino acids long. Germline V lookup: CDR1 SGHTA, CDR2 FQGTGA. CDR3 sequence reads: CASSLMPSGATDTQYF. Written as DNA, the CDR3 is TGTGCCAGCAGCTTAATGCCTAGCGGCGCCACAGATACGCAGTATTTT.

The rearrangement links TRBV19 to TRBJ2-3; TRBD2 is a possible D gene (5 bases). Trimming cost V 7 bases and J 4 bases, with 12 bases left between them. CDR1 and CDR2 from the germline V gene are LNHDA and SQIVND (reference sequence). The CDR3 is 13 residues long. In DNA, the CDR3 is TGTGCCAGTATCCCCGGGGAAGCAGATACGCAGTATTTT. It specifies CASIPGEADTQYF.

A few counts support this clone. This chain uses TRBV5-1 with TRBJ2-2, with 7 nucleotides matching TRBD1. Trimming took 5 bases from V and 5 from J; bases not matched to a gene: 9. The germline gives CDR1 SGHRS, CDR2 YFSETQ. The CDR3 is 15 amino acids. CDR3 nucleotide sequence: TGCGCCAGCAGTGACAGGGTCGGTAATACCGGGGAGCTGTTTTTT. Its protein product is CASSDRVGNTGELFF.

The chain recombines TRBV10-3 with TRBJ2-7; perhaps TRBD1 as D (6 bases). V was cut by 11 bases and J by 6 bases, with 20 bases left in between. Germline CDR1 reads ENHRY; CDR2 reads SYGVKD. The CDR3 loop spans 13 amino acids. CDR3 sequence: CAATSRDTGEQYF. CDR3 coding DNA: TGTGCCGCAACTTCCCGGGACACGGGCGAGCAGTACTTC.